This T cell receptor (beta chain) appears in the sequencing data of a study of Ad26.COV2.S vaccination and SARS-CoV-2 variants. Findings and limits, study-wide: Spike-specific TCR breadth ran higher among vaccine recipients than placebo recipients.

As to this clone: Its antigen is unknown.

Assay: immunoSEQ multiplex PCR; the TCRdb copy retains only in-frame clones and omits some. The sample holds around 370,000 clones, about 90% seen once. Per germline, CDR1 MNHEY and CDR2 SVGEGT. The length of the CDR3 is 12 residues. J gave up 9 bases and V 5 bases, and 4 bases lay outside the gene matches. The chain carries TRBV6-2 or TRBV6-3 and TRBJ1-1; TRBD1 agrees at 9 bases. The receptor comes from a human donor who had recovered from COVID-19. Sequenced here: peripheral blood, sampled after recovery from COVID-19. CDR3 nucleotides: TGTGCCAGCAGTCGGACAGGGGAGAAAGCTTTCTTT. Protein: CASSRTGEKAFF.